This T cell receptor beta chain was found in a study of vaccination and CD4 T cells after COVID-19. Study-wide points: Within the convalescent patients, a median roughly 87% of the SARS-CoV-2-reactive clones were ones that appeared only post-vaccination.

Noted treatment: roughly ten-day PBMC culture with coronavirus spike peptide pools or control peptides (ViraFEST assay). PBMC cultures, at approximately 2 million cells per well, received approximately 9.1 IU/ml IL-2 and about 10 ug/ml peptide pools. Researchers grew the cells for around 10 days and then pulled out CD4+ T cells by negative selection. In regard to this clonotype: What it recognizes is unknown.

Oncomine TCR Beta short-read sequencing was applied to DNA from cultured CD4+ T cells. Genomic DNA was extracted from cultured CD4+ T cells. TCRdb passed the PCR reads through MiXCR, listing each CDR3 protein once. In the table there are some 16,000 distinct CDR3 sequences, 40% to 65% of which are singletons. This CDR3 spans 15 amino acids. After removal of 6 bases from V and 8 bases from J, the junction contained 7 bases not matched to a gene. CDR1 and CDR2 (germline): MDHEN, SYDVKM. The chain joins TRBV28 to TRBJ2-1, with 13 nucleotides matching TRBD2. The clonotype comes from a human donor who had recovered from COVID-19. This specimen consisted of CD4+ T cells from blood, cultured in vitro, obtained before SARS-CoV-2 vaccination. CDR3 sequence reads: CASSRRLAGGYEQFF. Here the CDR3 DNA reads TGTGCCAGCAGCCGGAGACTAGCGGGAGGCTATGAGCAGTTCTTC.